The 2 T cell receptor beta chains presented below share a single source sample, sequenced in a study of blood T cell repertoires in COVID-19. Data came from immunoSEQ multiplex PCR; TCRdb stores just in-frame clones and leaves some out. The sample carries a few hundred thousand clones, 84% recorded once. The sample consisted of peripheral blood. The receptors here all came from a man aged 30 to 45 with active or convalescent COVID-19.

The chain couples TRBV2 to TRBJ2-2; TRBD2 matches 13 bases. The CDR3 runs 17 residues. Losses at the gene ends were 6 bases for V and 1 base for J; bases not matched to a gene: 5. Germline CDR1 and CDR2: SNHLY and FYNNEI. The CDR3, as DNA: TGTGCCAGCAGCCTCCGGACTAGCGGGGGGAACACCGGGGAGCTGTTTTTT. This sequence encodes CASSLRTSGGNTGELFF.

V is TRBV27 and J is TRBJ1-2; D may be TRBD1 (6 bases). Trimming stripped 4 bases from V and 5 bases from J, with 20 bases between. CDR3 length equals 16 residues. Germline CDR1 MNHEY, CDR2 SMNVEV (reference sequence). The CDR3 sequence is CASSSLSGARVYGYTF. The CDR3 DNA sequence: TGTGCCAGCAGTTCCCTTTCAGGGGCGCGTGTATATGGCTACACCTTC.